Each of the 5 T cell receptor beta chains below was sequenced from the same sample in a study of blood T cells in healthy people across ages. Then a second PCR, running about 6 to 11 cycles, was carried out with a sample-barcoded 5' primer and a J-beta primer mix. TCRdb ran MiXCR on the 5' RACE reads and lists one entry per CDR3 protein. The sample has roughly 1.6 million distinct CDR3 sequences, approximately 32% seen once. The sample consisted of blood. These receptors originate from a woman aged 25 to 39 in good health.

In DNA, the CDR3 is TGTGCCAGCAGCTTGACCGTGGGAACAGGGTCGGGGGAGCAGTACTTC. Protein sequence: CASSLTVGTGSGEQYF. The chain is built from TRBV3-1 and TRBJ2-7; possible D gene TRBD1, 6 bases. Deletions cut 5 bases from V and 7 bases from J, with 24 bases between. The CDR3 covers 16 residues. Per the germline V gene, CDR1 is LGHDT and CDR2 is YNNKEL (reference sequence).

About this clonotype: A read error may be the cause here, since a much bigger clone is one base away. The chain links TRBV7-2 to TRBJ2-1, with 11 bases identical to TRBD1. Germline CDR1 SGHTA, CDR2 FQGNSA. The V and J ends lost 11 bases and 4 bases, in that order; junction bases with no gene match: 7. This CDR3 comprises 14 residues. The CDR3, as DNA: TGTGCCGGCCGGGACAGGGGGACGTACAATGAGCAGTTCTTC. Its protein is CAGRDRGTYNEQFF. Together with reference TRBV7-2 and TRBJ2-1, the CDR3 gives the full variable domain: GAGVSQSPSNKVTEKGKDVELRCDPISGHTALYWYRQSLGQGLEFLIYFQGNSAPDKSGLPSDRFSAERTGGSVSTLTIQRTQQEDSAVYLCAGRDRGTYNEQFFGPGTRLTVL.

This clonotype was observed at least ten times. This chain connects TRBV5-1 to TRBJ2-1; TRBD1 is a possible D gene (5 bases). V was cut by 0 bases and J by 0 bases, with 10 bases left in between. From germline, CDR1 is SGHRS and CDR2 YFSETQ. The CDR3 runs 16 residues. The DNA of the CDR3 is TGCGCCAGCAGCTTGGGGGGCCAGAGCTCCTACAATGAGCAGTTCTTC. This translates into CASSLGGQSSYNEQFF.

The chain carries TRBV20-1 and TRBJ2-1, with 12 bases aligning to TRBD2. This CDR3 comprises 12 residues. V was clipped by 5 bases and J by 10 bases; unmatched bases: 3. CDR1 is DFQATT and CDR2 is SNEGSKA in the germline V gene (reference sequence). The CDR3 protein is CSASSGGEEQFF. The DNA for the CDR3 is TGCAGTGCTTCTAGCGGGGGGGAAGAGCAGTTCTTC.

V and J are TRBV28 and TRBJ2-1, with D unclear. Germline CDR1 reads MDHEN; CDR2 reads SYDVKM. Trimming left V 2 bases short and J 6 bases short, with 8 bases between. There are 13 residues in the CDR3. In nucleotides, the CDR3 is TGTGCCAGCAGTTTACGTGTTGGCAATGAGCAGTTCTTC. Translated: CASSLRVGNEQFF.